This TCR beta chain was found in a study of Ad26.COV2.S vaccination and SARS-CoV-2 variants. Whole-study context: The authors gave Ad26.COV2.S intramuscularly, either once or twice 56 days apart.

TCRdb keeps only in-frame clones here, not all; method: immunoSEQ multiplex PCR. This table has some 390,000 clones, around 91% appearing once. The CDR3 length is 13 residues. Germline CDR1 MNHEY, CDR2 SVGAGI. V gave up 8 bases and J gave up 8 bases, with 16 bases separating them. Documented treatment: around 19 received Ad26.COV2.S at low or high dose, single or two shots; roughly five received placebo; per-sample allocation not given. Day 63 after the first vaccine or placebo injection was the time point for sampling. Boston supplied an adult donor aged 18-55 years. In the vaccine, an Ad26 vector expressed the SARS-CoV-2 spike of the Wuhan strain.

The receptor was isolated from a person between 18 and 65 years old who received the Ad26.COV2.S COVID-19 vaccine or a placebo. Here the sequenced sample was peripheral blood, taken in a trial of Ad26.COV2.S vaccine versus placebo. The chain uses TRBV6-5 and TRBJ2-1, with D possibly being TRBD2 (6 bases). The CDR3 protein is CASGWGEEDEQFF. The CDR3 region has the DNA TGTGCCAGCGGGTGGGGGGAGGAGGATGAGCAGTTCTTC.